Below are 32 T cell receptor beta chains sequenced from a single sample in a study of early T cells in non-severe SARS-CoV-2 infection. TCRdb used MiXCR to reprocess the 5' RACE reads, holding one entry per CDR3 protein. The sample consists of more than 50,000 distinct CDR3 sequences, roughly 13% of them appearing once. The sequences come from whole blood, collected at baseline. Source of these receptors: an adult who was a healthcare worker with PCR-confirmed SARS-CoV-2 infection or an uninfected control (not recorded which).

This rearrangement joins TRBV20-1 to TRBJ1-5; 11 nucleotides agree with TRBD1. Germline V gene data show CDR1 as DFQATT and CDR2 as SNEGSKA (reference sequence). CDR3 length: 15 residues. Trimming took 5 bases from V and 5 from J; bases not matched to a gene: 8. The CDR3: CSAPGTGGSDQPQHF. DNA of the CDR3: TGCAGTGCTCCCGGGACAGGGGGATCCGATCAGCCCCAGCATTTT.

This clonotype was found many times. The V and J genes are TRBV6-5 and TRBJ2-7; D perhaps matches TRBD1 (5 bases). V shed 7 bases and J shed 5 bases, with 12 bases lying between them. This CDR3 region has 12 residues. CDR1 MNHEY and CDR2 SVGAGI come from the germline V gene. This CDR3 reads CASTSRADEQYF. For the CDR3, the DNA is TGTGCCAGCACCTCCAGGGCCGACGAGCAGTACTTC.

This clonotype showed up just a few times. The chain is built from TRBV11-2 and TRBJ2-7; D remains unclear. Trimming took 3 bases from V and 3 from J, leaving 6 bases between them. From germline, CDR1 is SGHAT and CDR2 FQNNGV. The CDR3 covers 12 residues. This CDR3 is CASSFGFYEQYF. CDR3 DNA: TGTGCCAGCAGCTTCGGGTTCTACGAGCAGTACTTC.

The chain combines TRBV20-1 with TRBJ2-7, with D possibly TRBD1 on 6 matching bases. The CDR3 contains 12 residues. The V gene lost 5 bases and the J gene lost 6 bases, with 14 bases spanning the gap. Germline V lookup: CDR1 DFQATT, CDR2 SNEGSKA (reference sequence). CDR3: CSARQVGSEQYF. The CDR3, as DNA: TGCAGTGCTCGACAGGTGGGTTCCGAGCAGTACTTC.

The table lists this clonotype with many counts. CDR3: CASSLGTGYGYTF. Here the CDR3 DNA reads TGCGCCAGCAGCTTGGGTACAGGATATGGCTACACCTTC. The V and J genes are TRBV5-1 and TRBJ1-2, with D perhaps matching TRBD1 (5 bases). Trimming left V 0 bases short and J 5 bases short, with 8 bases between. CDR1 is SGHRS, CDR2 YFSETQ, per germline. The CDR3 loop spans 13 amino acids.

This clonotype occurred many times. V gene TRBV4-1 combines with J gene TRBJ1-1; D is ambiguous. Per the germline V gene, CDR1 is MGHRA and CDR2 is YSYEKL. V was shortened by 0 bases and J by 1 base, with 9 bases between the two germline ends. CDR3 size: 15 residues. The CDR3, as DNA: TGCGCCAGCAGCCAAGATCTTGACGCGAACACTGAAGCTTTCTTT. Protein sequence: CASSQDLDANTEAFF.

This clonotype appeared a few times. The J gene is TRBJ1-1, the V gene TRBV18, with 7 bases matching TRBD1. With 8 bases clipped from V and 8 bases from J, the junction kept 8 bases outside the gene matches. Germline CDR1 KGHSH, CDR2 LQKENI. The CDR3 extends over 12 amino acids. CDR3 in amino acids: CASAAQGIEAFF. The DNA of the CDR3 is TGTGCCAGCGCAGCACAGGGGATAGAAGCTTTCTTT.

Comment on this clonotype: A much larger clone lies a single base off, so this may be a read error. The chain has TRBV9 and TRBJ2-1, with 7 positions matching TRBD2. Germline assignment: CDR1 SGDLS and CDR2 YYNGEE. The CDR3 is 17 amino acids. V dropped 4 bases and J dropped 4; count of bases not matched to a gene: 14. The CDR3 DNA reads TGTGCCAGCAGCTTCTCCCCTCATAGCGGGTTTTACAATGAGCAGTTCTTC. This gives the protein CASSFSPHSGFYNEQFF.

The chain links TRBV13 to TRBJ2-5, with 7 bases aligning to TRBD1. The CDR3 is 14 amino acids. The J segment lost 3 bases and the V segment lost 5 bases, leaving 6 bases of the junction unmatched. The germline gives CDR1 PRHDT, CDR2 FYEKMQ (reference sequence). The CDR3 spells CASSLTGFEETQYF. The CDR3 coding sequence is TGTGCCAGCAGCCTGACAGGGTTCGAAGAGACCCAGTACTTC.

The CDR3 reads CASSSPLGAGANVLTF. In nucleotides, the CDR3 is TGTGCCAGCAGCTCGCCCCTGGGGGCTGGGGCCAACGTCCTGACTTTC. V and J are TRBV5-4 and TRBJ2-6; perhaps D is TRBD1 or TRBD2 (5 bases each). CDR1 is SGHNT and CDR2 is YYREEE in the germline V gene (reference sequence). This CDR3 spans 16 amino acids. V was clipped by 3 bases and J by 2 bases, with 12 bases between them.

The CDR3 sequence is CATSDRQGGELFF. The CDR3 DNA reads as TGTGCCACCAGTGACAGGCAAGGGGGGGAGCTGTTTTTT. The chain combines TRBV24-1 with TRBJ2-2; D call uncertain. The V gene's germline CDR1 is KGHDR and CDR2 SFDVKD. The CDR3 has 13 amino acids. Trimming shortened V by 4 bases and J by 8 bases, and 10 bases separated the two germline ends.

The J gene is TRBJ1-2, the V gene TRBV4-2; 7 nucleotides agree with TRBD1. Germline V gene sequence: CDR1 LGHNA, CDR2 YNFKEQ. With 2 bases clipped from V and 6 bases from J, the junction kept 9 bases outside the gene matches. The CDR3 runs to 15 residues. CDR3 DNA sequence: TGTGCCAGCAGCCAAAAACAGGGGACTTCTGATGGCTACACCTTC. Translated: CASSQKQGTSDGYTF.

The chain combines TRBV20-1 with TRBJ1-6; D unclear. V was trimmed by 1 base and J by 9 bases, leaving 10 bases between them. CDR1 and CDR2 (germline): DFQATT, SNEGSKA (reference sequence). CDR3 length equals 13 residues. In DNA form, the CDR3 reads TGCAGTGCTAGAGCCCAGCCCCGTTCACCCCTCCACTTT. It yields the protein CSARAQPRSPLHF.

The sample holds many counts of this clonotype. The rearrangement uses TRBV12-3 or TRBV12-4 and TRBJ2-3; D gene ambiguous. There are 12 residues in the CDR3. V lost 6 bases, J lost 8 bases, and 12 bases lay in between. CDR3 bases: TGTGCCAGCAGAAGCAGCTTACCTACGCAGTATTTT. Its translation: CASRSSLPTQYF.

This clonotype appeared a few times. The J gene is TRBJ2-2, the V gene TRBV7-3, with D hard to call. Trimming took off 3 bases at V and 0 bases at J, with 8 bases between the two ends. This CDR3 has 15 residues. Germline CDR1 and CDR2: SGHTA and FQGTGA. The CDR3, as DNA: TGTGCCAGCAGCTTCAGAAGTCCGAACACCGGGGAGCTGTTTTTT. Its protein product is CASSFRSPNTGELFF.

V and J are TRBV29-1 and TRBJ2-5; 11 bases are a match to TRBD1. V lost 3 bases, J lost 3 bases, and 6 bases stayed unmatched. The germline V gene has CDR1 SQVTM and CDR2 ANQGSEA. The CDR3 length is 15 residues. This CDR3 is CSVEGQGVSEETQYF. Written as DNA, the CDR3 is TGCAGCGTTGAGGGACAGGGGGTTTCGGAAGAGACCCAGTACTTC.

This clonotype came up a few times. The chain employs TRBV12-3 or TRBV12-4 and TRBJ1-6; no clear D. The ends were cut back, 3 bases at V and 7 bases at J, with 13 bases in the middle. The CDR3 length is 15 residues. In DNA form, the CDR3 reads TGTGCCAGCAGTTTGGCCAAGGCTGAAAATTCACCCCTCCACTTT. It encodes CASSLAKAENSPLHF.

This clonotype was seen only a few times. V gene TRBV18 combines with J gene TRBJ1-4; tentative D call: TRBD1 (5 bases). CDR3 length equals 15 residues. V was shortened by 0 bases and J by 8 bases, with 13 bases between the two germline ends. In germline, CDR1 is KGHSH, CDR2 LQKENI. The CDR3 reads CASSPPGGEKEKLFF. In nucleotides, the CDR3 is TGTGCCAGCTCACCACCTGGGGGGGAGAAGGAAAAACTGTTTTTT.

The genes are TRBV27 and TRBJ1-1, with 9 bases aligning to TRBD1. The CDR3 loop spans 13 amino acids. V lost 8 bases, J lost 8 bases, and 9 bases stayed unmatched. The germline V gene encodes CDR1 MNHEY and CDR2 SMNVEV (reference sequence). The CDR3 loop reads CASLPLGQGEAFF. The CDR3 coding sequence is TGTGCCAGCTTACCTTTGGGACAGGGCGAAGCTTTCTTT.

This clonotype was recorded many times. The rearrangement links TRBV4-2 to TRBJ2-5, with 11 bases matching TRBD2. Trimming took 6 bases from V and 4 from J; bases not matched to a gene: 1. CDR1 and CDR2 (germline): LGHNA, YNFKEQ. This CDR3 comprises 13 residues. In nucleotides, the CDR3 is TGTGCCAGCAGTGGGACTAGCGGAGAGACCCAGTACTTC. Translation: CASSGTSGETQYF.

The V gene is TRBV12-3 or TRBV12-4, the J gene TRBJ1-1, with 7 bases that match TRBD1. J gave up 3 bases and V 3 bases, and 4 bases lay outside the gene matches. This CDR3 region has 14 residues. CDR3 amino acids: CASSLAQGYTEAFF. The CDR3 DNA is TGTGCCAGCAGTTTGGCACAGGGGTACACTGAAGCTTTCTTT.

This clonotype occurred a few times. The V call is TRBV13, the J call TRBJ2-3; D not certain. Trimming cost V 4 bases and J 6 bases, with 11 bases left between them. The germline V gene encodes CDR1 PRHDT and CDR2 FYEKMQ (reference sequence). The CDR3 has 13 residues. The CDR3: CASSYRDRDTQYF. The CDR3 nucleotides read TGTGCCAGCAGCTACCGAGACCGGGATACGCAGTATTTT. The whole variable domain, remainder taken from reference TRBV13 and TRBJ2-3, is AAGVIQSPRHLIKEKRETATLKCYPIPRHDTVYWYQQGPGQDPQFLISFYEKMQSDKGSIPDRFSAQQFSDYHSELNMSSLELGDSALYFCASSYRDRDTQYFGPGTRLTVL.

The sample holds a few counts of this clonotype. The rearrangement joins TRBV24-1 to TRBJ2-1; perhaps TRBD2 as D (6 bases). Trimming took 4 bases from V and 7 from J, leaving 13 bases between them. Germline assignment: CDR1 KGHDR and CDR2 SFDVKD. This CDR3 has 14 amino acids. CDR3 nucleotide sequence: TGTGCCACCAGTGACCCGGGACTCAAAAATGAGCAGTTCTTC. Amino acid sequence: CATSDPGLKNEQFF.

The chain is built from TRBV20-1 and TRBJ1-1; no reliable D call. From germline, CDR1 is DFQATT and CDR2 SNEGSKA (reference sequence). V lost 5 bases and J lost 4, with 11 bases in between. The CDR3 has 12 amino acids. This CDR3 is CSALSRSTEAFF. In DNA, the CDR3 is TGCAGTGCTTTGAGTAGGAGCACTGAAGCTTTCTTT.

Of note for this clonotype: One end of the junction is discordant with germline, which a read error may explain. The rearrangement links TRBV2 to TRBJ1-6; 8 bases map to TRBD1. The CDR3 has 15 residues. CDR1 and CDR2 from the germline V gene are SNHLY and FYNNEI. The CDR3 protein is CAGSVGQGVNSPLHF. In DNA form, the CDR3 reads TGTGCCGGCAGCGTAGGACAGGGTGTTAATTCACCCCTCCACTTT.

This clonotype has just a few counts. The rearrangement uses TRBV9 and TRBJ2-1, with a weak D call TRBD2 (7 bases). Trimming stripped 0 bases from V and 7 bases from J, with 14 bases between. Germline V lookup: CDR1 SGDLS, CDR2 YYNGEE. The CDR3 totals 15 residues. The CDR3 protein is CASSVGAQGGNEQFF. In DNA, the CDR3 is TGTGCCAGCAGCGTAGGGGCACAGGGAGGGAATGAGCAGTTCTTC.

This clonotype was seen a handful of times. The rearrangement links TRBV4-1 to TRBJ1-1; D unclear. V gave up 0 bases and J gave up 4 bases, with 12 bases separating them. Germline assignment: CDR1 MGHRA and CDR2 YSYEKL. CDR3 size: 15 residues. In nucleotides, the CDR3 is TGCGCCAGCAGCCAAGATCCCGGGTTGGGCACTGAAGCTTTCTTT. This sequence encodes CASSQDPGLGTEAFF.

The V and J genes are TRBV12-5 and TRBJ1-1; D might be TRBD1 (6 bases). Germline V gives CDR1 LGHNT, CDR2 FRNRAP. The CDR3 extends over 15 amino acids. Trimming took off 4 bases at V and 0 bases at J, with 12 bases between the two ends. CDR3 sequence: CASGYWGGLNTEAFF. The CDR3 bases are TGTGCTAGTGGTTATTGGGGGGGCCTGAACACTGAAGCTTTCTTT.

This clonotype was picked up one time. The V call is TRBV27, the J call TRBJ2-4; 11 bases fit TRBD1. J was trimmed by 1 base and V by 2 bases; bases with no gene match: 7. Germline V gives CDR1 MNHEY, CDR2 SMNVEV (reference sequence). This CDR3 has 18 residues. The CDR3 region is CASSLRTGGVEAKNIQYF. The CDR3 DNA is TGTGCCAGCAGTTTAAGGACAGGGGGCGTTGAGGCCAAAAACATTCAGTACTTC.

This clonotype was detected only a few times. The chain couples TRBV7-8 to TRBJ2-5, with D possibly matching TRBD2 (6 bases). Germline values: CDR1 SGHVS, CDR2 FQNEAQ. This CDR3 is built from 14 residues. The V end was cut by 3 bases, the J end by 2 bases, with 10 bases between. The CDR3 region is CASSFTGLQETQYF. CDR3 DNA sequence: TGTGCCAGCAGCTTTACAGGACTACAAGAGACCCAGTACTTC.

This clonotype was seen only a few times. The chain links TRBV6-6 to TRBJ1-1; TRBD1 is a possible D gene (5 bases). Germline assignment: CDR1 MNHNY and CDR2 SVGAGI (reference sequence). V lost 7 bases, J lost 5 bases, and 20 bases lay in between. This CDR3 has 15 residues. As DNA, the CDR3 is TGTGCCAGCACTTCGGGAGAGACCTGGGGGACTGAAGCTTTCTTT. Translated: CASTSGETWGTEAFF.

About this clonotype: This could be a read error, since a much larger clone is one nucleotide away. The conserved final phenylalanine or tryptophan is absent from the CDR3, which likely points to a read error. The chain joins TRBV19 to TRBJ1-5; D is perhaps TRBD1 (6 bases). The CDR3 is 15 amino acids. Germline V CDR1 and CDR2: LNHDA, SQIVND (reference sequence). The V end was cut by 9 bases, the J end by 1 base, with 16 bases between. This CDR3 reads CASQQGQRSNQPQHS. As DNA, the CDR3 is TGTGCCAGCCAACAGGGCCAGCGGAGCAATCAGCCCCAGCATTCT.